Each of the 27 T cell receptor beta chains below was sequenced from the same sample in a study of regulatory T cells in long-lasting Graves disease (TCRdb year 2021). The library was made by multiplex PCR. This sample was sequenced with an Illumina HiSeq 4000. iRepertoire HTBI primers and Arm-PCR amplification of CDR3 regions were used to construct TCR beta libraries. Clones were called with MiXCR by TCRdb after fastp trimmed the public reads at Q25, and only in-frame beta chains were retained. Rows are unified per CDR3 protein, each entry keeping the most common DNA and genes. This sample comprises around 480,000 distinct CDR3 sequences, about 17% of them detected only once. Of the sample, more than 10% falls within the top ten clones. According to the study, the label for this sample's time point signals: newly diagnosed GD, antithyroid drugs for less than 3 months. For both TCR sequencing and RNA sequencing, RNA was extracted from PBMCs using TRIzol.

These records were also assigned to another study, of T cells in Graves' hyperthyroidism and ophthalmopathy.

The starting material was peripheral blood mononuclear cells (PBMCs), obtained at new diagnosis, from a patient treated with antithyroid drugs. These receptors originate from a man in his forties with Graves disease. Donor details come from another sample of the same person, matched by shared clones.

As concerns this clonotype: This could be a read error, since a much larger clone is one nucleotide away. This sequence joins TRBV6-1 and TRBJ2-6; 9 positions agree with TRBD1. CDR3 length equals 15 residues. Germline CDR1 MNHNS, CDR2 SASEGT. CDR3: CASSGTGAGANVPTF. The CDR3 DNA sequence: TGTGCCAGCAGTGGGACAGGGGCTGGGGCCAACGTCCCGACTTTC.

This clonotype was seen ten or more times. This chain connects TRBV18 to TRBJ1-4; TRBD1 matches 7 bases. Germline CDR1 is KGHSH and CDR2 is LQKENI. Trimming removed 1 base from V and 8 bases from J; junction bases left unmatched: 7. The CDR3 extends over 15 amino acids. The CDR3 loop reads CASSPLTGVEEKLFF. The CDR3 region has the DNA TGTGCCAGCTCACCACTTACAGGGGTGGAGGAAAAACTGTTTTTT.

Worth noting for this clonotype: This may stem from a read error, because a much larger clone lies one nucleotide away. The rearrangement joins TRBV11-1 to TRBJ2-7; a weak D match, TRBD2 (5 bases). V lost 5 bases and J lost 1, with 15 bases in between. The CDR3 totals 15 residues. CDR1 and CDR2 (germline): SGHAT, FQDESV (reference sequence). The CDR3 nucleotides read TGTGCCAGCAGCCGGAGGCAGGCGGCATCCTACGAGCAGTACTTC. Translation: CASSRRQAASYEQYF.

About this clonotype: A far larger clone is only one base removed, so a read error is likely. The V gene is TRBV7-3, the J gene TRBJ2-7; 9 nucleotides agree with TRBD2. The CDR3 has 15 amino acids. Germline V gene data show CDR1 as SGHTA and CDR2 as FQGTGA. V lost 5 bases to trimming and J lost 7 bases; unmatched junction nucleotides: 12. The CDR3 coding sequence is TGTGCCAGCAGCCCTGCGAGCGGGAGGTGGAATGAGCAGTACTTC. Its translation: CASSPASGRWNEQYF.

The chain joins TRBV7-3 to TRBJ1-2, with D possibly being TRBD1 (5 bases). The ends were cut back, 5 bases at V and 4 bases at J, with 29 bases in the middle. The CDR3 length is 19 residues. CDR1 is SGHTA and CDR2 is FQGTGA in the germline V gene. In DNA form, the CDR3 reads TGTGCCAGCAGCCAAAACCCCCTGAGGGGCCCCCAGCCCTTCTATGGCTACACCTTC. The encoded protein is CASSQNPLRGPQPFYGYTF.

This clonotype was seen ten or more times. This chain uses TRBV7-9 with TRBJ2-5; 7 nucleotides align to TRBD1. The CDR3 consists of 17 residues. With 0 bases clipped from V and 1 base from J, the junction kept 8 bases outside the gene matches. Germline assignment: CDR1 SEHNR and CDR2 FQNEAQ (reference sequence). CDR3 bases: TGTGCCAGCAGCTTAGCCCTAAGACAGGGTGTCCAAGAGACCCAGTACTTC. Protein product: CASSLALRQGVQETQYF.

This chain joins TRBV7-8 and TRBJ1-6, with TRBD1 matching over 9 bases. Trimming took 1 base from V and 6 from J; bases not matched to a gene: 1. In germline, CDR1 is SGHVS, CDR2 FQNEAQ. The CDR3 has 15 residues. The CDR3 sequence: CASSLGQGVNSPLHF. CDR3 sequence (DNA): TGTGCCAGCAGCTTAGGACAGGGGGTTAATTCACCCCTCCACTTT.

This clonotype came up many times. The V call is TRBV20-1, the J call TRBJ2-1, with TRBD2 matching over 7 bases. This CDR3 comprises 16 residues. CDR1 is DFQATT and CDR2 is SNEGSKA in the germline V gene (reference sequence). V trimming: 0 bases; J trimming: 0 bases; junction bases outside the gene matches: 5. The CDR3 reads CSARDPAGSSYNEQFF. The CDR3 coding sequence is TGCAGTGCTAGAGATCCAGCGGGGAGCTCCTACAATGAGCAGTTCTTC.

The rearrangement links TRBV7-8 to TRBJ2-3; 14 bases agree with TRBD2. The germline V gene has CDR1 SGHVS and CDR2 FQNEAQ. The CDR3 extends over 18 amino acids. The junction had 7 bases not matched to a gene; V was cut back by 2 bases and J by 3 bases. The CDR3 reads CASSLLGTSGSRTDTQYF. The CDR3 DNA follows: TGTGCCAGCAGCTTATTGGGGACTAGCGGGAGTCGGACAGATACGCAGTATTTT. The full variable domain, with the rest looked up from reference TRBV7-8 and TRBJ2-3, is GAGVSQSPRYKVAKRGQDVALRCDPISGHVSLFWYQQALGQGPEFLTYFQNEAQLDKSGLPSDRFFAERPEGSVSTLKIQRTQQEDSAVYLCASSLLGTSGSRTDTQYFGPGTRLTVL.

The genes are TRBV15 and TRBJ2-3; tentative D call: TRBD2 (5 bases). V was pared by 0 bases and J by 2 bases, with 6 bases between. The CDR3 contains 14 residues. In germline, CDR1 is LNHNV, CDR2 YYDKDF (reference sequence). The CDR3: CATSREDYTDTQYF. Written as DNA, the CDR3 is TGTGCCACCAGCAGAGAAGACTACACAGATACGCAGTATTTT.

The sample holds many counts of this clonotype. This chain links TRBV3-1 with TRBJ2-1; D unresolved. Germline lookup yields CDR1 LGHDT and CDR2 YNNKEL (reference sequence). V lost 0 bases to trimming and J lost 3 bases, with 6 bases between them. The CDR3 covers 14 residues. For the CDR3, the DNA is TGTGCCAGCAGCCAAGATCCCAGCTACAATGAGCAGTTCTTC. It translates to CASSQDPSYNEQFF.

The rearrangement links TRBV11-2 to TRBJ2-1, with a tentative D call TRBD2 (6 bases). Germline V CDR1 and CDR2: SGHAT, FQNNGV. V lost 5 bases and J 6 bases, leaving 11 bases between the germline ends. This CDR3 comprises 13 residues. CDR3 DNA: TGTGCCAGCAGCCGGAATAGCGGCAATGAGCAGTTCTTC. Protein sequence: CASSRNSGNEQFF.

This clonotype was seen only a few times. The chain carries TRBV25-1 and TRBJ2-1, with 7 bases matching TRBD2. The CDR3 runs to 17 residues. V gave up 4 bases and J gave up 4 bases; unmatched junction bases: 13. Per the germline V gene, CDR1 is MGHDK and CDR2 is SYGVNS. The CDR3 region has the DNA TGTGCCAGCAGTGCGCCCTTGCAGAGCGGGACTTACAATGAGCAGTTCTTC. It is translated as CASSAPLQSGTYNEQFF.

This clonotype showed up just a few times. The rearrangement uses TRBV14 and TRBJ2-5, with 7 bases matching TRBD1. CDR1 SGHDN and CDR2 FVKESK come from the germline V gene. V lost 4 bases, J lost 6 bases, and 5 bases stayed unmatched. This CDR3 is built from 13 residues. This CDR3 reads CASSPHRGQTQYF. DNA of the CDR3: TGTGCCAGCAGCCCCCACAGGGGCCAGACCCAGTACTTC.

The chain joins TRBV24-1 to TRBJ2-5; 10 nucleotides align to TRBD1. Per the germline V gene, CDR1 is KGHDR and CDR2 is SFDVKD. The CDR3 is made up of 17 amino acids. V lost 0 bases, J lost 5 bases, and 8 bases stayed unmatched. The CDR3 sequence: CATSDLRTGGLGETQYF. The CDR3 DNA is TGTGCCACCAGTGATTTGAGGACAGGGGGACTAGGGGAGACCCAGTACTTC.

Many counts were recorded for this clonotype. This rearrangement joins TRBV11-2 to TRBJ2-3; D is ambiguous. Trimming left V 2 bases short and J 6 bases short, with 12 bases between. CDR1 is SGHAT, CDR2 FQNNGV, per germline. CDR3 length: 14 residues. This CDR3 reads CASSLRAARDTQYF. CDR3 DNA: TGTGCCAGCAGCTTAAGGGCAGCCAGGGATACGCAGTATTTT.

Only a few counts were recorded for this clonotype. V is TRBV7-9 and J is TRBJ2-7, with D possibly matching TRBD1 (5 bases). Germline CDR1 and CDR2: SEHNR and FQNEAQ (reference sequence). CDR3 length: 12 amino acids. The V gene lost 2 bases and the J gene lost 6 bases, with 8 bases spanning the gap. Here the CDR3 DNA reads TGTGCCAGCAGCTTAAGTCAGGGCGAGCAGTACTTC. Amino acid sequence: CASSLSQGEQYF.

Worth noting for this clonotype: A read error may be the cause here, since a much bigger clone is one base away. The CDR3 sequence is CSASRVNTVAFF. The CDR3 nucleotides are TGCAGTGCTAGCCGGGTGAACACTGTAGCTTTCTTT. The chain is built from TRBV20-1 and TRBJ1-1; D remains unclear. This CDR3 has 12 residues. In germline, CDR1 is DFQATT, CDR2 SNEGSKA (reference sequence).

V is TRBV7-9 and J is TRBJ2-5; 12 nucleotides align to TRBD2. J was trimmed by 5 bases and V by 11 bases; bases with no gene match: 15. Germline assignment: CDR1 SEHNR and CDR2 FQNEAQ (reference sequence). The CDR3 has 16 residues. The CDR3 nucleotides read TGTGCCCAGAGCCCAGCTAGCGGGAGGGCCGGGGAGACCCAGTACTTC. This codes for CAQSPASGRAGETQYF.

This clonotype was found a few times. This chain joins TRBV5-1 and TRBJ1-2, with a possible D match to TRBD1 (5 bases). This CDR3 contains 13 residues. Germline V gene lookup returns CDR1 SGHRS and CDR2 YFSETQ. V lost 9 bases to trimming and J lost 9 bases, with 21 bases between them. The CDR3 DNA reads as TGCGCCACCGCCACCCCCCCAGGGAGTAGCTACACCTTC. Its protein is CATATPPGSSYTF.

The CDR3 nucleotides are TGTGCCAGTAGTCATGCCGCGCATTCGGGGGAGCAGTACTTC. It translates to CASSHAAHSGEQYF. The rearrangement uses TRBV19 and TRBJ2-7; D perhaps matches TRBD2 (5 bases). From germline, CDR1 is LNHDA and CDR2 SQIVND (reference sequence). The CDR3 consists of 14 residues. The V end was cut by 5 bases, the J end by 7 bases, with 18 bases between.

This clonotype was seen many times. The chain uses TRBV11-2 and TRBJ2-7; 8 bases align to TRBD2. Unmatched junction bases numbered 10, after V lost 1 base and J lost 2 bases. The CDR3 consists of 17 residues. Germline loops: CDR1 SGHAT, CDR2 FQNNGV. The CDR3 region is CASSLVVGGRKTYEQYF. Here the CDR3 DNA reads TGTGCCAGCAGCTTAGTAGTTGGCGGGAGGAAGACCTACGAGCAGTACTTC.

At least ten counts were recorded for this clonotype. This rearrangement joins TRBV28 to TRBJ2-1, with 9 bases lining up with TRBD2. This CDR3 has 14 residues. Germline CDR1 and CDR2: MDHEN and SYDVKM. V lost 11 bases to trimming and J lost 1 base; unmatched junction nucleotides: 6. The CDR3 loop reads CAWSGRKSYNEQFF. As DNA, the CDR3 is TGTGCCTGGAGCGGGAGGAAATCCTACAATGAGCAGTTCTTC.

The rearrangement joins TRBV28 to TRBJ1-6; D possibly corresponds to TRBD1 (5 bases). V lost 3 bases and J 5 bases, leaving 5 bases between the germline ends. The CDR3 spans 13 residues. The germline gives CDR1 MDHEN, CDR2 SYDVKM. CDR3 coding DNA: TGTGCCAGCAGTTTGGGACATAATTCACCCCTCCACTTT. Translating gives CASSLGHNSPLHF.

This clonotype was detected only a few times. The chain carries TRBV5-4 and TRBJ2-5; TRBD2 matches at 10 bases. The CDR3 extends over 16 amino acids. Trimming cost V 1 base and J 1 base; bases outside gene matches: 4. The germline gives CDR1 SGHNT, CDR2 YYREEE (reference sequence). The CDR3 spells CASSLRLAGAQETQYF. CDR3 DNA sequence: TGTGCCAGCAGCTTGAGGCTAGCGGGAGCCCAAGAGACCCAGTACTTC. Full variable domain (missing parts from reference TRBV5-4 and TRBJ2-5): ETGVTQSPTHLIKTRGQQVTLRCSSQSGHNTVSWYQQALGQGPQFIFQYYREEENGRGNFPPRFSGLQFPNYSSELNVNALELDDSALYLCASSLRLAGAQETQYFGPGTRLLVL.

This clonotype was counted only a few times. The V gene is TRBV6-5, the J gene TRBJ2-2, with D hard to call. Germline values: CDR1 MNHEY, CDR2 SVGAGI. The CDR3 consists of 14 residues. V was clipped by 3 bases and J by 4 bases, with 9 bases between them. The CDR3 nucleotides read TGTGCCAGCAGTTATGGACGGTCCACCGGGGAGCTGTTTTTT. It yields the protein CASSYGRSTGELFF.

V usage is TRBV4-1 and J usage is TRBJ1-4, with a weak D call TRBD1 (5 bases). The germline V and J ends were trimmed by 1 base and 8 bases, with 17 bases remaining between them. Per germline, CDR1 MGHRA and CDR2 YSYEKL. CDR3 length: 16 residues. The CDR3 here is CASSQVGRQGGEKLFF. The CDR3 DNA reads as TGCGCCAGCAGCCAAGTGGGGCGGCAGGGCGGAGAAAAACTGTTTTTT.